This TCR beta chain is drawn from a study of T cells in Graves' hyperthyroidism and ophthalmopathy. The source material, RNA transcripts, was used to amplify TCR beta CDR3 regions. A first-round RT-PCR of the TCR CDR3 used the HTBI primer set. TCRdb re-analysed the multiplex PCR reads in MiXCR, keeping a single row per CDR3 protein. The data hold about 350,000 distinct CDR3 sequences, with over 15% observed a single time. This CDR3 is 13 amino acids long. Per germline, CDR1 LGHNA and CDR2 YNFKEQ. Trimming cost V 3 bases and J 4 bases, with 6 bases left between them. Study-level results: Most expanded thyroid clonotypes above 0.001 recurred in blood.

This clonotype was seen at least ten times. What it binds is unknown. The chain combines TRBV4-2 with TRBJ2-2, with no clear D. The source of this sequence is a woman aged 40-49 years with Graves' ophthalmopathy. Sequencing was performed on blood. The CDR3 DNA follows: TGTGCCAGCAGCCATTCACGCACCGGGGAGCTGTTTTTT. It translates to CASSHSRTGELFF.